This paragraph covers one TCR beta chain sequence. The sample originates from a study of blood T cell repertoires in COVID-19. Study-level background: COVID-19 samples collected from the United States, Italy and Spain covered acute and convalescent phases. The analysed material was cDNA or gDNA that came from T cells, B-cell-depleted T cells, or PBMCs.

Original data processing: The assay estimated nucleated cells by amplifying reference gene primers. Profiled with immunoSEQ multiplex PCR; TCRdb holds only in-frame clones, not every one. D and trimming come from the DNA, and the V and J calls and clone size come from that table. Of approximately 390,000 clones listed, 90% were seen once; the top ten hold approximately 6.2%. The sequence was obtained from a man between 18 and 35 years old with active or convalescent COVID-19. The sample consisted of peripheral blood.

The CDR3 DNA follows: TGTGCCAGCAGTTTCGACAGCCAAAGCTCTGGAAACACCATATATTTT. Amino acid sequence: CASSFDSQSSGNTIYF. This chain links TRBV6-5 with TRBJ1-3; TRBD1 is a possible D gene (5 bases). CDR1 and CDR2 (germline): MNHEY, SVGAGI. The CDR3 runs 16 residues. Trimming cost V 4 bases and J 0 bases, with 13 bases left between them.